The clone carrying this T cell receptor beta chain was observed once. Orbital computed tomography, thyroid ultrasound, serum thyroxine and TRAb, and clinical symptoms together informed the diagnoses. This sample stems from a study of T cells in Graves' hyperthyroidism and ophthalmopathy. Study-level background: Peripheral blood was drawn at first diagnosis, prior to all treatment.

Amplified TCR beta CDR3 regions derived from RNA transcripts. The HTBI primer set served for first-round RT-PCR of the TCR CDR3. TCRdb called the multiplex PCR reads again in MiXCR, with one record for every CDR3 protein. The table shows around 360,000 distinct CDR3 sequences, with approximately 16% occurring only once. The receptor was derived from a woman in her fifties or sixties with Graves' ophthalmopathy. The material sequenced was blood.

The CDR3 region has the DNA TGTGCCAGCAGTGAAGAGTTGCTGAGCTCCTACAATGAGCAGTTCTTC. Translation: CASSEELLSSYNEQFF. The chain combines TRBV6-1 with TRBJ2-1; no clear D gene. This CDR3 has 16 amino acids. Germline CDR1 MNHNS, CDR2 SASEGT. The V end was cut by 1 base, the J end by 0 bases, with 10 bases between.